This is a list of T cell receptor beta chains from one sample in a study of blood T cells in healthy people across ages. TCRdb fed the 5' RACE reads into MiXCR, producing one record per CDR3 protein. This table has some 700,000 distinct CDR3 sequences, roughly 20% appearing once. Sequenced material: blood. The source of these receptors is a man in his 70s in good health. Both conserved end residues are part of each CDR3. The order of the fields is D gene, V gene, J gene, CDR3 length, CDR3 protein. The D gene is left open where the match is weak.

.	TRBV6-2/TRBV6-3	TRBJ1-1	14	CASSYTGVSTEAFF
.	TRBV5-1	TRBJ1-1	13	CASSLFGNTEAFF
.	TRBV12-3/TRBV12-4	TRBJ1-5	17	CASSLGQGSRSNQPQHF
TRBD1	TRBV20-1	TRBJ2-7	14	CSAFGTGNSYEQYF
TRBD1	TRBV12-3/TRBV12-4	TRBJ2-2	16	CASSARDRANTGELFF
.	TRBV5-1	TRBJ2-3	16	CASSAALNRATDTQYF
.	TRBV3-1	TRBJ1-4	15	CASSQQTAFNEKLFF
.	TRBV29-1	TRBJ2-5	12	CSVGGPQETQYF
.	TRBV20-1	TRBJ2-3	11	CSASLSDTQYF
.	TRBV6-2/TRBV6-3	TRBJ1-5	15	CASSPSGRGSQPQHF
.	TRBV5-1	.	16	CASSLVGSPGGQTQYF
TRBD2	TRBV6-4	TRBJ2-3	15	CASSALAGESDTQYF
.	TRBV9	TRBJ1-2	16	CASSVATGEGGYGYTF
.	TRBV6-6	TRBJ2-1	13	CASSYGGYNEQFF
TRBD2	TRBV5-1	TRBJ2-2	15	CASSFTSAGTGELFF
.	TRBV29-1	TRBJ1-2	15	CSVENGGGGFAGYTF
.	TRBV12-3/TRBV12-4	TRBJ1-2	11	CASSSHLGYTF
TRBD1	TRBV12-3/TRBV12-4	TRBJ2-1	18	CASSFLLGQASGLNEQFF
.	TRBV6-5	TRBJ2-2	16	CASSYGSVPNTGELFF
TRBD2	TRBV29-1	TRBJ2-2	15	CSVKRSGRGTGELFF
.	TRBV6-6	TRBJ2-3	15	CASSQLGTSRDTQYF
TRBD1	TRBV12-3/TRBV12-4	TRBJ2-2	16	CASSLARGQDPGGLFF
TRBD2	TRBV4-1	TRBJ2-5	17	CASSQDRLAGGRETQYF
.	TRBV5-1	TRBJ2-3	15	CASSLGPKSTDTQYF
.	TRBV28	TRBJ2-5	13	CASTPQNRETQYF
TRBD2	TRBV5-1	TRBJ2-1	15	CASSLGLAEPNEQFF
.	TRBV7-9	TRBJ2-5	17	CASSLRPLLRDQETQYF
.	TRBV29-1	TRBJ1-1	13	CSVDPQGRTEAFF
.	TRBV29-1	TRBJ2-1	15	CSVEDLGTLSGEQFF
.	TRBV3-1	TRBJ2-7	14	CASSQDLRTYEQYF
TRBD1	TRBV19	TRBJ1-4	13	CASSEDRDEKLFF
.	TRBV5-1	TRBJ2-3	13	CASSSDGGNTQYF
.	TRBV29-1	TRBJ1-3	15	CSVGGQKVGGNTIYF
.	TRBV7-2	.	14	CASSLEFRAETQYF
.	TRBV2	TRBJ2-1	11	CASRGTPEQFF
.	TRBV20-1	TRBJ2-1	15	CSARPHPLKGGEQFF
TRBD2	TRBV20-1	TRBJ2-5	12	CSARVGGETQYF
.	TRBV12-3/TRBV12-4	TRBJ2-6	13	CASRNSGANVLTF
.	TRBV21-1	TRBJ1-2	20	CASSSPEGDLLRQGLWGYTF
.	TRBV11-2	TRBJ2-7	12	CASRTGPGDPYF
.	TRBV29-1	TRBJ2-3	14	CSAPSGASTDTQYF
.	TRBV7-9	TRBJ1-5	15	CASSPETAGNQPQHF
TRBD1	TRBV12-3/TRBV12-4	TRBJ2-3	15	CASTFRGTDTDTQYF
TRBD1	TRBV2	TRBJ2-3	16	CASRDRLMDRGFTQYF
.	TRBV12-3/TRBV12-4	TRBJ1-2	12	CASSYGYYGYTF
.	TRBV28	TRBJ1-2	11	CASGYSEGYTF
.	TRBV14	TRBJ2-4	17	CASSQRSWGQAKNIQYF
.	TRBV6-6	TRBJ1-5	13	CASSTVQGKPQHF
TRBD2	TRBV28	TRBJ2-3	19	CASTQGRLGGSLNTDTQYF
.	TRBV12-3/TRBV12-4	TRBJ1-1	13	CASSFNSPTEAFF
.	TRBV20-1	TRBJ1-5	15	CSASRPGRTNQPQHF
TRBD1	TRBV5-1	TRBJ1-4	17	CASSPETGGSTNEKLFF